One sample yielded the 29 T cell receptor beta chains listed below, sequenced in a study of cytomegalovirus exposure and HLA in healthy donors. The PCR made use of 60 Vbeta and 13 Jbeta primers. Profiling relied on immunoSEQ multiplex PCR, and the TCRdb table lists in-frame clones only, not all of them. The sample includes under 200,000 clones, 70% to 80% seen only once; the top ten take over 2%. The sample taken for sequencing was PBMCs. The origin of the receptors is a man between 60 and 75 years old in good health and CMV-seronegative.

The gene calls are TRBV30 and TRBJ1-2; 7 bases line up with TRBD1. Germline trimming cut 3 bases from V and 6 bases from J; bases unmatched to any gene: 7. Germline loops: CDR1 GTSNPN, CDR2 SVGIG (reference sequence). This CDR3 has 13 residues. This CDR3 is CAWRGRGENGYTF. Here the CDR3 DNA reads TGTGCCTGGAGGGGCAGGGGGGAGAATGGCTACACCTTC.

This clone was seen more than once but under ten times. The chain links TRBV11-2 to TRBJ2-1; unclear D gene. The CDR3 consists of 15 residues. The germline V gene has CDR1 SGHAT and CDR2 FQNNGV. V was shortened by 4 bases and J by 0 bases, with 10 bases between the two germline ends. This chain's CDR3 is CASSSGSFSYNEQFF. The CDR3 region has the DNA TGTGCCAGCAGCTCCGGGTCCTTCTCCTACAATGAGCAGTTCTTC.

This clone was seen only a few times. The chain joins TRBV6-1 to TRBJ1-2; 8 nucleotides match TRBD1. The CDR3 is 15 residues long. Germline V gene data show CDR1 as MNHNS and CDR2 as SASEGT. The V and J ends lost 6 bases and 4 bases, in that order; junction bases with no gene match: 10. The CDR3, as DNA: TGTGCCAGCAGCGTGACAGGGGAGAGTGGCTATGGCTACACCTTC. Amino acid sequence: CASSVTGESGYGYTF.

Of note for this clone: The same CDR3 can be traced to other DNA sequences in this sample. This chain links TRBV9 with TRBJ1-1, with a possible D match to TRBD1 (6 bases). This CDR3 spans 14 amino acids. V was pared by 2 bases and J by 5 bases, with 13 bases between. Germline CDR1 reads SGDLS; CDR2 reads YYNGEE. The CDR3 DNA follows: TGTGCCAGCAGCGTGGCAGGGGAGGGGACTGAAGCTTTCTTT. Translation gives CASSVAGEGTEAFF.

The V gene is TRBV19, the J gene TRBJ2-5, with TRBD1 matching over 7 bases. The length of the CDR3 is 14 residues. V shed 6 bases, J shed 1 base, and the junction held 5 bases outside the gene matches. Germline assignment: CDR1 LNHDA and CDR2 SQIVND (reference sequence). The DNA for the CDR3 is TGTGCCAGTAGACTGACAGGGATCCAAGAGACCCAGTACTTC. It yields the protein CASRLTGIQETQYF.

V gene TRBV10-1 combines with J gene TRBJ2-3, with D possibly being TRBD2 (6 bases). V shed 7 bases and J shed 2 bases, with 28 bases lying between them. This CDR3 spans 19 amino acids. Germline CDR1 reads WNHNN; CDR2 reads SYGVQD (reference sequence). The CDR3 DNA is TGCGCCAGCACCCGACACCCCCTTACTAGCATATTGTCCACAGATACGCAGTATTTT. Translated: CASTRHPLTSILSTDTQYF.

This clone was observed a single time. The gene calls are TRBV6-5 and TRBJ2-1, with 12 bases matching TRBD2. The CDR3 contains 15 residues. V was clipped by 6 bases and J by 9 bases; unmatched bases: 9. Germline CDR1 MNHEY, CDR2 SVGAGI. The CDR3 DNA reads as TGTGCCAGCAGGCGTCTAGCGGGAGGGAGAGGTGAGCAGTTCTTC. Translated, it gives CASRRLAGGRGEQFF.

The chain combines TRBV13 with TRBJ2-7; TRBD1 matches at 7 bases. The CDR3 is made up of 12 amino acids. Germline V gives CDR1 PRHDT, CDR2 FYEKMQ (reference sequence). The V and J ends lost 4 bases and 6 bases, in that order; junction bases with no gene match: 3. The CDR3 sequence: CASSWGQFEQYF. The CDR3 DNA reads TGTGCCAGCAGCTGGGGACAGTTCGAGCAGTACTTC.

The chain combines TRBV27 with TRBJ1-2, with TRBD1 matching 7 bases. Trimming at V came to 0 bases and at J to 7 bases, leaving 5 bases not matched to a gene. This CDR3 is 14 amino acids long. Germline loops: CDR1 MNHEY, CDR2 SMNVEV (reference sequence). CDR3 in amino acids: CASSLSRQGRGYTF. As DNA, the CDR3 is TGTGCCAGCAGTTTATCGCGACAGGGACGTGGCTACACCTTC.

The V and J genes are TRBV9 and TRBJ2-3; TRBD1 might be the D (6 bases). The CDR3 extends over 15 amino acids. Germline CDR1 reads SGDLS; CDR2 reads YYNGEE. V lost 4 bases and J lost 4, with 16 bases in between. The CDR3 DNA reads as TGTGCCAGCAGCCCCGAAGGGGGTTTAGCAGATACGCAGTATTTT. It codes for CASSPEGGLADTQYF. Together with reference TRBV9 and TRBJ2-3, the CDR3 gives the full variable domain: DSGVTQTPKHLITATGQRVTLRCSPRSGDLSVYWYQQSLDQGLQFLIQYYNGEERAKGNILERFSAQQFPDLHSELNLSSLELGDSALYFCASSPEGGLADTQYFGPGTRLTVL.

The chain has TRBV29-1 and TRBJ2-7, with TRBD1 identical over 11 bases. This CDR3 spans 13 amino acids. V lost 4 bases to trimming and J lost 2 bases; unmatched junction nucleotides: 1. Germline CDR1 and CDR2: SQVTM and ANQGSEA. This chain's CDR3 is CSVGGQGAYEQYF. The CDR3 DNA is TGCAGCGTTGGGGGACAGGGGGCCTACGAGCAGTACTTC.

The chain couples TRBV28 to TRBJ1-2; maybe TRBD1 (6 bases). The V end was cut by 5 bases, the J end by 1 base, with 11 bases between. The CDR3 runs to 14 residues. Per germline, CDR1 MDHEN and CDR2 SYDVKM. CDR3 protein: CASSPGQFNYGYTF. The CDR3 DNA follows: TGTGCCAGCAGTCCCGGACAGTTTAACTATGGCTACACCTTC.

The CDR3 region is CASRASGTSEGEQFF. The CDR3, as DNA: TGTGCCAGTAGGGCATCGGGAACATCAGAAGGCGAGCAGTTCTTC. V is TRBV18 and J is TRBJ2-1; D is possibly TRBD2 (5 bases). CDR1 is KGHSH, CDR2 LQKENI, per germline. The CDR3 length is 15 residues. The ends were cut back, 9 bases at V and 10 bases at J, with 25 bases in the middle. The full variable domain, its missing parts supplied by reference TRBV18 and TRBJ2-1, is NAGVMQNPRHLVRRRGQEARLRCSPMKGHSHVYWYRQLPEEGLKFMVYLQKENIIDESGMPKERFSAEFPKEGPSILRIQQVVRGDSAAYFCASRASGTSEGEQFFGPGTRLTVL.

The CDR3 loop is CASSLGGGNTGELFF. The CDR3 DNA reads as TGTGCCAGCAGTTTAGGGGGGGGTAACACCGGGGAGCTGTTTTTT. V gene TRBV28 combines with J gene TRBJ2-2; 7 bases are a match to TRBD2. CDR3 length: 15 residues. V gave up 2 bases and J gave up 2 bases; unmatched junction bases: 2. Germline V lookup: CDR1 MDHEN, CDR2 SYDVKM. The full variable domain, completed using reference TRBV28 and TRBJ2-2, is DVKVTQSSRYLVKRTGEKVFLECVQDMDHENMFWYRQDPGLGLRLIYFSYDVKMKEKGDIPEGYSVSREKKERFSLILESASTNQTSMYLCASSLGGGNTGELFFGEGSRLTVL.

The chain recombines TRBV29-1 with TRBJ1-2; 7 positions match TRBD1. The CDR3 spans 14 residues. Germline V lookup: CDR1 SQVTM, CDR2 ANQGSEA. V was clipped by 6 bases and J by 5 bases; unmatched bases: 12. For the CDR3, the DNA is TGCAGCGTCAGGGGGGAGGTACCGATGTATGGCTACACCTTC. Residues: CSVRGEVPMYGYTF. Variable domain in full (rest from reference TRBV29-1 and TRBJ1-2): SAVISQKPSRDICQRGTSLTIQCQVDSQVTMMFWYRQQPGQSLTLIATANQGSEATYESGFVIDKFPISRPNLTFSTLTVSNMSPEDSSIYLCSVRGEVPMYGYTFGSGTRLTVV.

The rearrangement uses TRBV5-8 and TRBJ2-4, with 9 bases identical to TRBD1. Unmatched junction bases numbered 5, after V lost 5 bases and J lost 8 bases. Looked up from germline, CDR1 is SGHTS and CDR2 is YDEGEE. The CDR3 runs to 13 residues. The CDR3 protein is CASRRTGVDIQYF. The CDR3 DNA reads TGTGCCAGCAGAAGGACAGGGGTAGACATTCAGTACTTC.

The chain links TRBV6-6 to TRBJ2-1; the match to TRBD2 covers 9 bases. The CDR3 is 15 residues long. CDR1 is MNHNY, CDR2 SVGAGI, per germline (reference sequence). The V and J ends lost 4 bases and 9 bases, in that order; junction bases with no gene match: 10. As DNA, the CDR3 is TGTGCCAGCAGTTTCCGGCGGGAGGGTATTTTTGAGCAGTTCTTC. It codes for CASSFRREGIFEQFF.

This clone was observed a few times. This chain joins TRBV28 and TRBJ2-3; TRBD2 matches at 13 bases. This CDR3 region has 15 residues. V lost 5 bases, J lost 7 bases, and 6 bases stayed unmatched. Germline CDR1 reads MDHEN; CDR2 reads SYDVKM. As DNA, the CDR3 is TGTGCCAGCAGTCCCCGACTAGCGGGAGGATATACGCAGTATTTT. It is translated as CASSPRLAGGYTQYF.

The V and J genes are TRBV2 and TRBJ1-1; D call uncertain. Germline V gene data show CDR1 as SNHLY and CDR2 as FYNNEI. This CDR3 is 13 amino acids long. The germline V and J ends were trimmed by 6 bases and 0 bases, with 8 bases remaining between them. The CDR3 nucleotides are TGTGCCAGCAGGAATGAGGTGAACACTGAAGCTTTCTTT. This codes for CASRNEVNTEAFF.

The chain uses TRBV10-2 and TRBJ2-5; a possible D gene is TRBD1 (5 bases). Germline lookup yields CDR1 WSHSY and CDR2 SAAADI. CDR3 size: 18 residues. Trimming left V 3 bases short and J 3 bases short, with 23 bases between. The CDR3 coding sequence is TGCGCCAGCAGTGAACCCAGGGATCGTCTAAGTTCGGAAGAGACCCAGTACTTC. This sequence encodes CASSEPRDRLSSEETQYF.

The V gene is TRBV7-9, the J gene TRBJ2-5, with D perhaps matching TRBD1 (5 bases). The CDR3 length is 14 residues. CDR1 and CDR2 (germline): SEHNR, FQNEAQ (reference sequence). The V end lost 7 bases, the J end lost 6 bases, and 18 bases lay between the germline ends. CDR3 sequence: CASTSGLIGQTQYF. CDR3 nucleotide sequence: TGTGCCAGCACCTCAGGGTTGATCGGCCAGACCCAGTACTTC.

This chain uses TRBV6-5 with TRBJ1-3; no reliable D call. The germline gives CDR1 MNHEY, CDR2 SVGAGI. V lost 6 bases and J lost 0, with 12 bases in between. The CDR3 is 15 amino acids. The CDR3 nucleotides read TGTGCCAGCAGCACCAAACAGAACTCTGGAAACACCATATATTTT. Its protein is CASSTKQNSGNTIYF.

The V call is TRBV7-2, the J call TRBJ2-7; 8 nucleotides match TRBD2. CDR3 length: 16 amino acids. From germline, CDR1 is SGHTA and CDR2 FQGNSA. V was clipped by 1 base and J by 0 bases; unmatched bases: 5. CDR3 in amino acids: CASSLDGSGSSYEQYF. Here the CDR3 DNA reads TGTGCCAGCAGCTTAGATGGGAGCGGGAGCTCCTACGAGCAGTACTTC.

This clone occurred once. V is TRBV15 and J is TRBJ2-1; D not resolved. Germline CDR1 reads LNHNV; CDR2 reads YYDKDF (reference sequence). V lost 0 bases, J lost 6 bases, and 6 bases lay in between. This CDR3 has 13 amino acids. As DNA, the CDR3 is TGTGCCACCAGCAGAGATGTTCTCAATGAGCAGTTCTTC. It is translated as CATSRDVLNEQFF.

This clone has only one observation. V usage is TRBV29-1 and J usage is TRBJ2-7; TRBD1 matches at 9 bases. Germline trimming cut 7 bases from V and 7 bases from J; bases unmatched to any gene: 8. Germline V gene sequence: CDR1 SQVTM, CDR2 ANQGSEA. This CDR3 has 12 residues. CDR3 sequence (DNA): TGCAGCGGGGGACAGGGTCTCGGTGAGCAGTACTTC. It is translated as CSGGQGLGEQYF.

The V and J genes are TRBV6-5 and TRBJ2-6, with TRBD2 matching over 8 bases. V was clipped by 2 bases and J by 4 bases; unmatched bases: 4. The CDR3 totals 16 residues. Germline V gene data show CDR1 as MNHEY and CDR2 as SVGAGI. Here the CDR3 reads CASSYPGGSGANVLTF. CDR3 in DNA: TGTGCCAGCAGTTACCCGGGGGGGTCAGGGGCCAACGTCCTGACTTTC.

The rearrangement joins TRBV15 to TRBJ1-2; the match to TRBD1 covers 9 bases. V trimming: 0 bases; J trimming: 8 bases; junction bases outside the gene matches: 1. Per germline, CDR1 LNHNV and CDR2 YYDKDF (reference sequence). The CDR3 consists of 13 residues. CDR3 amino acids: CATSRDDRGGYTF. DNA of the CDR3: TGTGCCACCAGCAGAGACGACAGGGGGGGCTACACCTTC. Full variable domain (outside the CDR3, taken from reference TRBV15 and TRBJ1-2): DAMVIQNPRYQVTQFGKPVTLSCSQTLNHNVMYWYQQKSSQAPKLLFHYYDKDFNNEADTPDNFQSRRPNTSFCFLDIRSPGLGDTAMYLCATSRDDRGGYTFGSGTRLTVV.

The V and J genes are TRBV25-1 and TRBJ2-5, with 7 bases lining up with TRBD1. The CDR3 runs 16 residues. V trimming: 3 bases; J trimming: 4 bases; junction bases outside the gene matches: 11. Germline lookup yields CDR1 MGHDK and CDR2 SYGVNS. CDR3 in amino acids: CASSDYGQASGETQYF. DNA for the CDR3: TGTGCCAGCAGTGACTATGGACAGGCCTCGGGAGAGACCCAGTACTTC.

The rearrangement links TRBV9 to TRBJ1-1; TRBD1 is a possible D gene (5 bases). Per germline, CDR1 SGDLS and CDR2 YYNGEE. Trimming left V 0 bases short and J 0 bases short, with 9 bases between. This CDR3 region has 15 residues. CDR3 coding DNA: TGTGCCAGCAGCGTAGGGGGCAGGTTGAACACTGAAGCTTTCTTT. Translating it yields CASSVGGRLNTEAFF.